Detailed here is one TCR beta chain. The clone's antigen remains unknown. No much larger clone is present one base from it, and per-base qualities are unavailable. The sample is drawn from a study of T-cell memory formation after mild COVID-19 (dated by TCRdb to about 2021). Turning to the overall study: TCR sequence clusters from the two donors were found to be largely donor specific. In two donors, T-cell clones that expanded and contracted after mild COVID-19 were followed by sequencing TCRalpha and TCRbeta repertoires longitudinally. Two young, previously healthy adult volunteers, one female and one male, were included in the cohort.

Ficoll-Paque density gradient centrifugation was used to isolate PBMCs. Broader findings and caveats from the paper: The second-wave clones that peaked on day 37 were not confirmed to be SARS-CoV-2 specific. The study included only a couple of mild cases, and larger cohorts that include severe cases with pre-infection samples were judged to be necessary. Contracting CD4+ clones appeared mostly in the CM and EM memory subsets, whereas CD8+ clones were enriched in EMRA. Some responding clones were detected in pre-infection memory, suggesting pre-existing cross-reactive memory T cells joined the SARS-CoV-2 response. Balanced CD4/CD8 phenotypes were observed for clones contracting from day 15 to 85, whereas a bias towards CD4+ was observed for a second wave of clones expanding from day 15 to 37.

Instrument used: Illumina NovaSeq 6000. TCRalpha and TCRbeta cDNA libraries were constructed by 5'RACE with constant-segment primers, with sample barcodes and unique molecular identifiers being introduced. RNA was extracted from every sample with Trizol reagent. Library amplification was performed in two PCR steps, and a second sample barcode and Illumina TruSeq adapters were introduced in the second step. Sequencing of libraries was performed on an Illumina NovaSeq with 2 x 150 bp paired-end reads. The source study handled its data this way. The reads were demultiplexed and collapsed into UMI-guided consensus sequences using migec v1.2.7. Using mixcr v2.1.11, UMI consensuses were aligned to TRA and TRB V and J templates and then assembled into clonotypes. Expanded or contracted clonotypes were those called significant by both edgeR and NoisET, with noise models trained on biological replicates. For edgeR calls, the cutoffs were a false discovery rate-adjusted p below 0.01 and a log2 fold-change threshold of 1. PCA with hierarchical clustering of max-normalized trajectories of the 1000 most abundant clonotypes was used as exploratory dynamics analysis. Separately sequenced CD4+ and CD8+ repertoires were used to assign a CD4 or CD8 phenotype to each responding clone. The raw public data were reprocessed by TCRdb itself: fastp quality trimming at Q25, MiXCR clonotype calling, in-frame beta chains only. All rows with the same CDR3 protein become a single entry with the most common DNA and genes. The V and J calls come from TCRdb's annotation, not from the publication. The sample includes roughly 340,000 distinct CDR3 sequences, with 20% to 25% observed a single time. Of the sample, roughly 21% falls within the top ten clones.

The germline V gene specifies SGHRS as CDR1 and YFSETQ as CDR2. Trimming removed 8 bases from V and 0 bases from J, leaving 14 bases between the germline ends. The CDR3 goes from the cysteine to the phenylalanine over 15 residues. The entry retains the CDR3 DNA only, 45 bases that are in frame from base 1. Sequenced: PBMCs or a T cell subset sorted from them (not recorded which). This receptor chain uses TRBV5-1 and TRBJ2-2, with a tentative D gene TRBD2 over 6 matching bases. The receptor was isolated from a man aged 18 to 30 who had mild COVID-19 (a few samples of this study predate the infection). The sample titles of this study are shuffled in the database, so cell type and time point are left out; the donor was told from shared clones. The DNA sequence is TGCGCCAGTCAACCTGGGGGGACGAACACCGGGGAGCTGTTTTTT. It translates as CASQPGGTNTGELFF.